These 8 T cell receptor beta chains were all obtained from the same sample, sequenced in a study of identical twins. MiXCR, applied by TCRdb to the 5' RACE reads, yields one record per CDR3 protein. This sample has 150,000 or so distinct CDR3 sequences, with under 4.5% found just once. Sample: memory T cells sorted from blood. The receptors shown here come from a man between 18 and 35 years old in good health.

This clonotype was found many times. The chain recombines TRBV7-2 with TRBJ1-3, with D uncertain. V lost 4 bases and J lost 0, with 13 bases in between. Germline V gene lookup returns CDR1 SGHTA and CDR2 FQGNSA. CDR3 length equals 16 residues. In DNA form, the CDR3 reads TGTGCCAGCAGCTCCACGGACGGTTTCTCTGGAAACACCATATATTTT. It translates to CASSSTDGFSGNTIYF.

This clonotype was observed at least ten times. V is TRBV6-1 and J is TRBJ2-2; D is unresolved. V lost 9 bases and J 8 bases, leaving 13 bases between the germline ends. This CDR3 is 12 amino acids long. Germline-derived CDR1 and CDR2 are MNHNS and SASEGT. CDR3 loop: CASAVWEGELFF. CDR3 DNA sequence: TGTGCCAGTGCGGTTTGGGAAGGGGAGCTGTTTTTT.

Only a few counts were recorded for this clonotype. The V gene is TRBV7-2, the J gene TRBJ2-4; 7 bases fit TRBD2. J gave up 3 bases and V 5 bases, and 1 base lay outside the gene matches. Germline V gene lookup returns CDR1 SGHTA and CDR2 FQGNSA. The CDR3 consists of 13 residues. The CDR3 spells CASSREVKNIQYF. For the CDR3, the DNA is TGTGCCAGCAGCCGGGAGGTCAAAAACATTCAGTACTTC.

This clonotype was detected ten times or more. The chain is built from TRBV7-8 and TRBJ2-7, with D perhaps TRBD2 (6 bases). The germline CDR1 and CDR2 sequences are SGHVS and FQNEAQ. V lost 1 base and J lost 5, with 12 bases in between. The CDR3 runs 14 residues. The CDR3 DNA reads TGTGCCAGCAGCTTAGAGGCAGGGAGGCACGAGCAGTACGTC. Translation: CASSLEAGRHEQYV.

This clonotype has at least ten counts. The chain employs TRBV3-1 and TRBJ1-4; the D gene is possibly TRBD1 (5 bases). V lost 4 bases to trimming and J lost 8 bases, with 17 bases between them. The CDR3 runs 15 residues. Per the germline V gene, CDR1 is LGHDT and CDR2 is YNNKEL (reference sequence). The CDR3 here is CASSRSQGTSEKLFF. For the CDR3, the DNA is TGTGCCAGCAGCCGCAGTCAGGGAACCTCGGAAAAACTGTTTTTT.

This clonotype was observed at least ten times. The gene calls are TRBV2 and TRBJ2-1, with 11 bases fitting TRBD2. With 4 bases clipped from V and 9 bases from J, the junction kept 5 bases outside the gene matches. The CDR3 consists of 14 residues. Germline loops: CDR1 SNHLY, CDR2 FYNNEI. The CDR3 coding sequence is TGTGCCAGCAGTGGGGGACTAGCGGTAGGTGAGCAGTTCTTC. It specifies CASSGGLAVGEQFF.

This clonotype was observed at least ten times. The chain recombines TRBV12-3 or TRBV12-4 with TRBJ2-1; 10 positions match TRBD2. Trimming cost V 10 bases and J 0 bases; bases outside gene matches: 15. The CDR3 has 18 residues. As DNA, the CDR3 is TGTGCCATCACTGAGGGGGCTAGCGGGAGAGGCTCCTACAATGAGCAGTTCTTC. Encoded protein: CAITEGASGRGSYNEQFF.

This clonotype occurred a few times. V gene TRBV20-1 combines with J gene TRBJ1-1; the D gene is possibly TRBD1 (5 bases). The V gene's germline CDR1 is DFQATT and CDR2 SNEGSKA (reference sequence). CDR3 length equals 12 residues. Between the trimmed V and J ends, which lost 6 bases and 9 bases, there was a span of 17 bases. CDR3 nucleotides: TGCAGTGCCTGGGGGGGTAATAATCAAGCTTTCTTT. Encoded protein: CSAWGGNNQAFF.